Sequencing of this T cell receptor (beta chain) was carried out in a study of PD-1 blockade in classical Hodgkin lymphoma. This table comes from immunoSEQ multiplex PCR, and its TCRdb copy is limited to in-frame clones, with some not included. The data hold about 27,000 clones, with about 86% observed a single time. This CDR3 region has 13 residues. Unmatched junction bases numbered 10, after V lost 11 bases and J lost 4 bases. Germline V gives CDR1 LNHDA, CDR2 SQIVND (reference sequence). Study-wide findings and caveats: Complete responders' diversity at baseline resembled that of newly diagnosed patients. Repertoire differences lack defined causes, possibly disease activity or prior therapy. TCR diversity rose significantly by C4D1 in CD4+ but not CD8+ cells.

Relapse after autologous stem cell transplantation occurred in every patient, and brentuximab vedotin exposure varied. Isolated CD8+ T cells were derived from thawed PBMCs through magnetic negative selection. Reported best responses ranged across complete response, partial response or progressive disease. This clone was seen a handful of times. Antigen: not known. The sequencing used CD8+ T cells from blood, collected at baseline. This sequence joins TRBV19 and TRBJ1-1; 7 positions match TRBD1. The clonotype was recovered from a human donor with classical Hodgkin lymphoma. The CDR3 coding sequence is TGTGCCGTCCACGCGACAGGGAGCACTGAAGCTTTCTTT. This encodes CAVHATGSTEAFF.